The rows below give T cell receptor beta chains drawn from one sample of a study of T-cell memory formation after mild COVID-19. MiXCR was run by TCRdb on the 5' RACE reads, yielding one entry per CDR3 protein. Of over 500,000 distinct CDR3 sequences in the sample, approximately 15% were seen once. The sequenced sample was PBMCs or a T cell subset sorted from them (not recorded which). The source of these receptors is an adult woman who had mild COVID-19 (a few samples of this study predate the infection). Cell type and time point are not known. The CDR3 runs from the conserved cysteine through the conserved F or W. D genes are given only for firm matches. Not every row has a clone size; where given, it reads once, few, many or a size class.

J gene: TRBJ2-2; D gene: TRBD2; V gene: TRBV7-3; clone size: NA; CDR3 DNA: TGTGCCAGCAGCGAGACCGGGACTAGCGTATCTCCCCCCACCGGGGAGCTGTTTTTT; CDR3 protein: CASSETGTSVSPPTGELFF
J gene: TRBJ2-7; D gene: NA; V gene: TRBV29-1; clone size: NA; CDR3 DNA: TGCAGCGTTATAGGGGCTTCTTACGAGCAGTACTTC; CDR3 protein: CSVIGASYEQYF
J gene: TRBJ2-7; D gene: NA; V gene: TRBV6-5; clone size: NA; CDR3 DNA: TGTGCCAGCAGTAGGGGGACGAGGTCTACCAACGGGCAGTACTTC; CDR3 protein: CASSRGTRSTNGQYF
J gene: TRBJ2-1; D gene: NA; V gene: TRBV6-5; clone size: NA; CDR3 DNA: TGTGCCAGCAGTTACTTCGGGCTACTCGATGAGCAGTTCTTC; CDR3 protein: CASSYFGLLDEQFF
J gene: TRBJ2-3; D gene: TRBD2; V gene: TRBV9; clone size: NA; CDR3 DNA: TGTGCCAGCAGCGCCCGTCTAGCGGGGGTCGATACGCAGTATTTT; CDR3 protein: CASSARLAGVDTQYF
J gene: TRBJ2-3; D gene: NA; V gene: TRBV2; clone size: NA; CDR3 DNA: TGTGCCAGCAGTGAAGCCGGGCGGCCTGGGGGAGACGATACGCAGTATTTT; CDR3 protein: CASSEAGRPGGDDTQYF
J gene: TRBJ2-5; D gene: NA; V gene: TRBV24-1; clone size: few; CDR3 DNA: TGTGCCACCAGTGAACCGACTAACGAAGAGACCCAGTACTTC; CDR3 protein: CATSEPTNEETQYF
J gene: TRBJ2-2; D gene: TRBD2; V gene: TRBV7-3; clone size: few; CDR3 DNA: TGTGCCAGCAGCTTAAGTCTAGCGGGACTAACCGGGGAGCTGTTTTTT; CDR3 protein: CASSLSLAGLTGELFF
J gene: TRBJ2-3; D gene: TRBD2; V gene: TRBV6-2/TRBV6-3; clone size: NA; CDR3 DNA: TGTGCCAGCAGTTTCGGACTAGCCCCTTCCACAGATACGCAGTATTTT; CDR3 protein: CASSFGLAPSTDTQYF
J gene: TRBJ2-1; D gene: TRBD1; V gene: TRBV7-3; clone size: NA; CDR3 DNA: TGTGCCAGCAGCTGGGACAGGGAAAATGAGCAGTTCTTC; CDR3 protein: CASSWDRENEQFF
J gene: TRBJ2-7; D gene: NA; V gene: TRBV21-1; clone size: few; CDR3 DNA: TGTGCCAGCAGCAAATTAAGGGGGCGTTTCTACGAGCAGTACTTC; CDR3 protein: CASSKLRGRFYEQYF
J gene: TRBJ2-2; D gene: TRBD2; V gene: TRBV28; clone size: NA; CDR3 DNA: TGTGCCAGTCAAGCCGGGACTAGCGGGCTCACCGGGGAGCTGTTTTTT; CDR3 protein: CASQAGTSGLTGELFF
J gene: TRBJ1-2; D gene: TRBD1; V gene: TRBV20-1; clone size: few; CDR3 DNA: TGCAGTGCTAGAGGACAGGGAGTATCCTCTCCTAACTATGGCTACACCTTC; CDR3 protein: CSARGQGVSSPNYGYTF
J gene: TRBJ2-5; D gene: TRBD1; V gene: TRBV9; clone size: NA; CDR3 DNA: TGTGCCAGCAGCGTAGATCCAGGGGGAGAGACCCAGTACTTC; CDR3 protein: CASSVDPGGETQYF
J gene: TRBJ2-7; D gene: NA; V gene: TRBV6-5; clone size: few; CDR3 DNA: TGTGCCAGCAGTTATGGTCAGGGGTACCCCTACGAGCAGTACTTC; CDR3 protein: CASSYGQGYPYEQYF
J gene: TRBJ2-5; D gene: NA; V gene: TRBV4-1; clone size: NA; CDR3 DNA: TGCGCCAGCAGCCCTGGCGGGGACGGGGAGACCCAGTACTTC; CDR3 protein: CASSPGGDGETQYF
J gene: TRBJ1-3; D gene: NA; V gene: TRBV7-9; clone size: NA; CDR3 DNA: TGTGCCAGCAGCTTAGAGAGTAACTCTGGAAACACCATATATTTT; CDR3 protein: CASSLESNSGNTIYF
J gene: TRBJ2-5; D gene: NA; V gene: TRBV5-1; clone size: few; CDR3 DNA: TGCGCCAGCAGCCCAAGACCCGAGACCCAGTACTTC; CDR3 protein: CASSPRPETQYF
J gene: TRBJ1-1; D gene: NA; V gene: TRBV6-1; clone size: few; CDR3 DNA: TGTGCCAGCAGTCTCCCGCACACTGAAGCTTTCTTT; CDR3 protein: CASSLPHTEAFF
J gene: TRBJ2-3; D gene: NA; V gene: TRBV6-5; clone size: NA; CDR3 DNA: TGTGCCAGCACCGACCCTGCGGGGAAGGATACGCAGTATTTT; CDR3 protein: CASTDPAGKDTQYF
J gene: TRBJ2-5; D gene: NA; V gene: TRBV29-1; clone size: few; CDR3 DNA: TGCAGCGTTTCGACTGTCCTTTCACACAGAGGCGAGACCCAGTACTTC; CDR3 protein: CSVSTVLSHRGETQYF
J gene: TRBJ2-2; D gene: NA; V gene: TRBV20-1; clone size: NA; CDR3 DNA: TGCAGTGCTGGACCGAACACCGGGGAGCTGTTTTTT; CDR3 protein: CSAGPNTGELFF
J gene: TRBJ2-7; D gene: NA; V gene: TRBV27; clone size: NA; CDR3 DNA: TGTGCCAGCAGTCCTCACGGGACCGTAGTGTACGAGCAGTACTTC; CDR3 protein: CASSPHGTVVYEQYF